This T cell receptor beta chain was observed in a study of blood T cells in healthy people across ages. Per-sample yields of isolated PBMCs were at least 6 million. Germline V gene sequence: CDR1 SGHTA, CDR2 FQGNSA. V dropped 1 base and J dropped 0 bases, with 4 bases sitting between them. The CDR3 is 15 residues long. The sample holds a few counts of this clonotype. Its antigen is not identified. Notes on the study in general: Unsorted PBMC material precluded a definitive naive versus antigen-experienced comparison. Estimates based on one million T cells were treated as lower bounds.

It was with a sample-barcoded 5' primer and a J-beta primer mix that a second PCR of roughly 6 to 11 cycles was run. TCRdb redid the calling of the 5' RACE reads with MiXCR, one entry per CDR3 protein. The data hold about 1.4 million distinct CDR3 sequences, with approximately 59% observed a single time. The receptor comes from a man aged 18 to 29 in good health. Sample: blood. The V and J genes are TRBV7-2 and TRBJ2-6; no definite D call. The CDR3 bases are TGTGCCAGCAGCTTAGGGCGCTCTGGGGCCAACGTCCTGACTTTC. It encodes CASSLGRSGANVLTF.